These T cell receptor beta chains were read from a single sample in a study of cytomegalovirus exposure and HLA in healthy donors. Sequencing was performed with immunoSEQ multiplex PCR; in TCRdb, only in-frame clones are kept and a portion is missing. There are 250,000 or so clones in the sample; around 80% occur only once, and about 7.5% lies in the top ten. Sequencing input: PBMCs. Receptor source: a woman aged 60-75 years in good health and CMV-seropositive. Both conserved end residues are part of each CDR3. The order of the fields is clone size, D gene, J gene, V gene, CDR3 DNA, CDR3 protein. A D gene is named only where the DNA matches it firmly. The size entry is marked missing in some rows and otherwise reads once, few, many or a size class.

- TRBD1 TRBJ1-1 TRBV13 TGTGCCAGCAGCTCAGGACAGGGGATGAACACTGAAGCTTTCTTT CASSSGQGMNTEAFF
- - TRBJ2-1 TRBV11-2 TGTGCCAGCAGCTTAGATCATGGATTAGGGGGAGGGGGTGAGCAGTTCTTC CASSLDHGLGGGGEQFF
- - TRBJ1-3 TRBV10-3 TGTGCCATCATGGGACACTCTGGAAACACCATATATTTT CAIMGHSGNTIYF
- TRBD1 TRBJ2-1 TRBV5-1 TGCGCCAGCAGCTTGATAGGACAGGGATACAATGAGCAGTTCTTC CASSLIGQGYNEQFF
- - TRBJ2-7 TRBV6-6 TGTGCCAGCGGGGGGGACAGGAGCGAGCAGTACTTC CASGGDRSEQYF
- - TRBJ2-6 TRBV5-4 TGTGCCAGCAGCTCCAGGCCCTCCTCTGGGGCCAACGTCCTGACTTTC CASSSRPSSGANVLTF
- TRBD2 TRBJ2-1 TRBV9 TGTGCCAGCAGCCTCCTAGGAGTAGCGGGAGTTTCAAATGAGCAGTTCTTC CASSLLGVAGVSNEQFF
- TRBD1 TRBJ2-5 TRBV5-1 TGCGCCAGCGGGAGAACAGGGGGCTGGCAAGAGACCCAGTACTTC CASGRTGGWQETQYF
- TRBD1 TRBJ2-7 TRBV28 TGTGCCAGCAGTTTGTTGTACAGGGGCGGCGAGCAGTACTTC CASSLLYRGGEQYF
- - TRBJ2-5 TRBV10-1 TGCGCCAGCAGTGAGTCTAACGGGCAAGAGACCCAGTACTTC CASSESNGQETQYF
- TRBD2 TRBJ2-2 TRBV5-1 TGCGCCAGCAGGCGGCCGGGACTAGCGGCCGGGGAGCTGTTTTTT CASRRPGLAAGELFF
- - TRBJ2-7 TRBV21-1 TGTGCCAGCAGCAAAGCGGGGACAGGGGGCACGTCCTACGAGCAGTACTTC CASSKAGTGGTSYEQYF
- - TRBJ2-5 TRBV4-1 TGCGCCAGCAGCCAAGAAACAGGGTCAGAGACCCAGTACTTC CASSQETGSETQYF
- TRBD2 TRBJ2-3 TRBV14 TGTGCCAGCACCCTACTAGCGCCGCTCACAGATACGCAGTATTTT CASTLLAPLTDTQYF
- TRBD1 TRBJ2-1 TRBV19 TGTGCCAGTAGTTTTCGGACAGGCTCCTACAATGAGCAGTTCTTC CASSFRTGSYNEQFF
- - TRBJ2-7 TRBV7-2 TGTGCCAGCAGCTTTAACGAAGGGGCCTACGAGCAGTACTTC CASSFNEGAYEQYF
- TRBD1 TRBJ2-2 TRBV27 TGTGCCAGCGGCTTGGGACAGGGCGACACCGGGGAGCTGTTTTTT CASGLGQGDTGELFF
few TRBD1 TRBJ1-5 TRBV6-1 TGTGCCAGCAGTGGGGGTTCTGGGACAGGTAATCAGCCCCAGCATTTT CASSGGSGTGNQPQHF
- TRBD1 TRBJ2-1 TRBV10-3 TGTGCCATCAGTCATCCGGGACAGGGCGTAACTAGTCCCCCTCGAAGCTCCTACAATGAGCAGTTCTTC CAISHPGQGVTSPPRSSYNEQFF
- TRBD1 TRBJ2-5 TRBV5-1 TGCGCCAGCGGACAGGGCCAAGAGACCCAGTACTTC CASGQGQETQYF
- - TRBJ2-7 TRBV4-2 TGTGCCAGCAGCCAAGCCTCGGGGGACGGAGCCTACGAGCAGTACTTC CASSQASGDGAYEQYF
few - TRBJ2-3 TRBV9 TGTGCCAGCAGCGTACAGTCTAGCACAGATACGCAGTATTTT CASSVQSSTDTQYF
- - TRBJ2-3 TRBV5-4 TGTGCCAGCAGCTTCGGCGGGAACACAGATACGCAGTATTTT CASSFGGNTDTQYF
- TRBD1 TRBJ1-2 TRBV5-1 TGCGCCAGCAGCTTGGGGACAGGGGTCTATGGCTACACCTTC CASSLGTGVYGYTF
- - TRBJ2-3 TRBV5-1 TGCGCCAGCAGCTTTGGGCAAAACACAGATACGCAGTATTTT CASSFGQNTDTQYF
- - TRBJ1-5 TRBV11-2 TGTGCCAGCAGCGAACAGGGCGCTCAGCCCCAGCATTTT CASSEQGAQPQHF
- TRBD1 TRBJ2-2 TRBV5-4 TGTGCCAGCAGCTTAATTGGGACAGTGAACACCGGGGAGCTGTTTTTT CASSLIGTVNTGELFF
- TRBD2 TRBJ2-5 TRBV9 TGTGCCAGCAGCCCTAGCGGGAGAGGTCAAGAGACCCAGTACTTC CASSPSGRGQETQYF
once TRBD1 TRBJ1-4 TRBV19 TGTGCCAGTAGTATGGGAGACAGGGTGAAGGAAAAACTGTTTTTT CASSMGDRVKEKLFF
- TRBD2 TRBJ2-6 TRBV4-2 TGTGCCAGCAGCCAAGATCACCTAGCGGGAAGATTATCTGGGGCCAACGTCCTGACTTTC CASSQDHLAGRLSGANVLTF
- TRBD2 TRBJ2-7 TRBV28 TGTGCCAGCAGGCCTCCGGGACTAGCGGGAGAGGGGGATTTC CASRPPGLAGEGDF
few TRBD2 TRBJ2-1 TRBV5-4 TGTGCCAGCAGCTTGGGCGGGAGGTCCTACAATGAGCAGTTCTTC CASSLGGRSYNEQFF
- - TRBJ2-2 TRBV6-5 TGTGCCAGCAGTTTTCGCACCGGGGAGCTGTTTTTT CASSFRTGELFF
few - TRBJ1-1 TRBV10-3 TGTGCCATCAGCAAAGGCGAACTGAAAAAGAGGGACACTGAAGCTTTCTTT CAISKGELKKRDTEAFF